This is a list of T cell receptor beta chains from one sample in a study of T-cell memory formation after mild COVID-19. MiXCR was run by TCRdb on the 5' RACE reads, yielding one entry per CDR3 protein. The sample lists about 90,000 distinct CDR3 sequences; over 12% were seen once. Sequences were obtained from PBMCs or a T cell subset sorted from them (not recorded which). These receptors all come from a man in his late teens or twenties who had mild COVID-19 (a few samples of this study predate the infection). Cell type and time point are not known. Both conserved end residues are part of each CDR3. Fields, in order: V gene, D gene, J gene, clone size, CDR3 protein, CDR3 DNA. The D gene is left open where the match is weak. Not all rows give a size; the values are once, few, many and, for expanded clones, a class.

v_gene: TRBV7-9
d_gene: .
j_gene: TRBJ1-2
abundance: .
CDR3aa: CASSLPGGIRGYTF
CDR3nt: TGTGCCAGCAGCTTACCAGGCGGGATCCGAGGCTACACCTTC

v_gene: TRBV5-5
d_gene: .
j_gene: TRBJ1-6
abundance: few
CDR3aa: CASSYGPDSPLHF
CDR3nt: TGTGCCAGCAGCTACGGACCGGACTCGCCCCTCCACTTT

v_gene: TRBV27
d_gene: .
j_gene: TRBJ1-5
abundance: many
CDR3aa: CASCMGSNQPQHF
CDR3nt: TGTGCCAGCTGTATGGGCAGCAATCAGCCCCAGCATTTT

v_gene: TRBV5-1
d_gene: .
j_gene: TRBJ2-6
abundance: few
CDR3aa: CASSWVAGPIKTLGANVLTF
CDR3nt: TGCGCCAGCAGCTGGGTCGCAGGGCCGATTAAGACTCTGGGGGCCAACGTCCTGACTTTC

v_gene: TRBV5-1
d_gene: .
j_gene: TRBJ2-7
abundance: many
CDR3aa: CASSPENSYEQYF
CDR3nt: TGCGCCAGCAGCCCAGAGAACTCCTACGAGCAGTACTTC

v_gene: TRBV7-2
d_gene: TRBD2
j_gene: TRBJ2-1
abundance: .
CDR3aa: CASSFWAGGNEQFF
CDR3nt: TGTGCCAGCAGCTTTTGGGCGGGGGGAAATGAGCAGTTCTTC

v_gene: TRBV7-6
d_gene: .
j_gene: TRBJ1-1
abundance: .
CDR3aa: CASSLALGNTEAFF
CDR3nt: TGTGCCAGCAGCTTAGCACTGGGGAACACTGAAGCTTTCTTT

v_gene: TRBV5-1
d_gene: TRBD1
j_gene: TRBJ1-2
abundance: few
CDR3aa: CASSFAGGSEGYTF
CDR3nt: TGCGCCAGCAGCTTTGCAGGGGGCTCCGAGGGCTACACCTTC

v_gene: TRBV4-2
d_gene: .
j_gene: TRBJ2-1
abundance: few
CDR3aa: CASSQDPRGTVESTYNEQFF
CDR3nt: TGTGCCAGCAGCCAAGATCCTCGGGGAACGGTAGAGAGTACCTACAATGAGCAGTTCTTC

v_gene: TRBV7-9
d_gene: .
j_gene: TRBJ2-5
abundance: .
CDR3aa: CASSSPIGPQETQYF
CDR3nt: TGTGCCAGCAGCTCCCCCATCGGACCCCAAGAGACCCAGTACTTC

v_gene: TRBV6-5
d_gene: TRBD2
j_gene: TRBJ2-3
abundance: few
CDR3aa: CASRAWERGGWDTQYF
CDR3nt: TGTGCCAGCAGGGCTTGGGAGCGGGGGGGCTGGGATACGCAGTATTTT

v_gene: TRBV11-2
d_gene: .
j_gene: TRBJ2-2
abundance: many
CDR3aa: CASSGLYTGELFF
CDR3nt: TGTGCCAGCAGCGGTTTGTACACCGGGGAGCTGTTTTTT

v_gene: TRBV4-2
d_gene: .
j_gene: TRBJ1-2
abundance: few
CDR3aa: CASSQESSLNYGYTF
CDR3nt: TGTGCCAGCAGCCAAGAAAGCAGCCTAAACTATGGCTACACCTTC

v_gene: TRBV11-3
d_gene: .
j_gene: TRBJ2-2
abundance: .
CDR3aa: CASSGLLLMGGNTGELFF
CDR3nt: TGTGCCAGCAGCGGCCTATTATTGATGGGAGGGAACACCGGGGAGCTGTTTTTT

v_gene: TRBV27
d_gene: TRBD1
j_gene: TRBJ1-5
abundance: few
CDR3aa: CASSLIGRGYQPQHF
CDR3nt: TGTGCCAGCAGTTTGATAGGCAGGGGGTATCAGCCCCAGCATTTT

v_gene: TRBV4-1
d_gene: TRBD1
j_gene: TRBJ2-5
abundance: few
CDR3aa: CASSQDHRGSETQYF
CDR3nt: TGCGCCAGCAGCCAAGACCACAGGGGGTCAGAGACCCAGTACTTC

v_gene: TRBV7-8
d_gene: .
j_gene: TRBJ2-1
abundance: .
CDR3aa: CASSLVRANEQFF
CDR3nt: TGTGCCAGCAGCTTAGTGCGGGCGAATGAGCAGTTCTTC

v_gene: TRBV20-1
d_gene: .
j_gene: TRBJ2-4
abundance: few
CDR3aa: CSGAETLAKNIQYF
CDR3nt: TGCAGTGGAGCAGAGACACTAGCCAAAAACATTCAGTACTTC

v_gene: TRBV13
d_gene: .
j_gene: TRBJ2-7
abundance: .
CDR3aa: CASSLEQAPHEQYF
CDR3nt: TGTGCCAGCAGCTTAGAACAGGCACCCCACGAGCAGTACTTC

v_gene: TRBV4-1
d_gene: TRBD1
j_gene: TRBJ2-7
abundance: many
CDR3aa: CASSQSGQSPYEQYF
CDR3nt: TGCGCCAGCAGCCAATCGGGACAGTCCCCCTACGAGCAGTACTTC

v_gene: TRBV24-1
d_gene: .
j_gene: TRBJ2-2
abundance: .
CDR3aa: CATSALEGLDGELFF
CDR3nt: TGTGCCACCAGTGCATTGGAGGGGTTGGACGGGGAGCTGTTTTTT

v_gene: TRBV5-1
d_gene: .
j_gene: TRBJ2-3
abundance: many
CDR3aa: CASSLVQATDTQYF
CDR3nt: TGCGCCAGCAGCTTGGTTCAGGCCACAGATACGCAGTATTTT

v_gene: TRBV6-6
d_gene: .
j_gene: TRBJ1-3
abundance: .
CDR3aa: CASSWVSGAGNTIYF
CDR3nt: TGTGCCAGCAGTTGGGTGTCGGGGGCTGGAAACACCATATATTTT

v_gene: TRBV5-1
d_gene: TRBD1
j_gene: TRBJ2-7
abundance: few
CDR3aa: CASSGHRGAYEQYF
CDR3nt: TGCGCCAGCAGCGGGCACAGGGGAGCCTACGAGCAGTACTTC

v_gene: TRBV3-1
d_gene: .
j_gene: TRBJ2-3
abundance: once
CDR3aa: CASSPGGGTSDTQYF
CDR3nt: TGTGCCAGCAGCCCTGGTGGGGGAACGTCAGATACGCAGTATTTT

v_gene: TRBV4-3
d_gene: .
j_gene: TRBJ1-2
abundance: .
CDR3aa: CASSPRTEDNYGYTF
CDR3nt: TGCGCCAGCAGCCCGCGGACTGAAGATAACTATGGCTACACCTTC

v_gene: TRBV29-1
d_gene: TRBD1
j_gene: TRBJ2-2
abundance: few
CDR3aa: CSVAGGRGELFF
CDR3nt: TGCAGCGTCGCAGGGGGCCGCGGGGAGCTGTTTTTT

v_gene: TRBV24-1
d_gene: TRBD1
j_gene: TRBJ1-6
abundance: many
CDR3aa: CATSDLGTGGSPLHF
CDR3nt: TGTGCCACCAGTGATTTGGGGACAGGGGGCTCACCCCTCCACTTT

v_gene: TRBV5-1
d_gene: .
j_gene: TRBJ2-5
abundance: .
CDR3aa: CASSLVSGEETQYF
CDR3nt: TGCGCCAGCAGCTTGGTTTCCGGGGAAGAGACCCAGTACTTC

v_gene: TRBV7-3
d_gene: .
j_gene: TRBJ1-6
abundance: few
CDR3aa: CASSPYTDEGNSPLHF
CDR3nt: TGTGCCAGCAGCCCGTACACGGACGAGGGTAATTCACCCCTCCACTTT

v_gene: TRBV25-1
d_gene: .
j_gene: TRBJ1-2
abundance: few
CDR3aa: CASRTDGINYGYTF
CDR3nt: TGTGCCAGCAGGACCGACGGAATAAACTATGGCTACACCTTC

v_gene: TRBV9
d_gene: .
j_gene: TRBJ2-3
abundance: few
CDR3aa: CASSPGTYTSTDTQYF
CDR3nt: TGTGCCAGCAGCCCCGGGACTTACACTAGCACAGATACGCAGTATTTT

v_gene: TRBV4-3
d_gene: .
j_gene: TRBJ2-5
abundance: many
CDR3aa: CASSHTTQGRKTQYF
CDR3nt: TGCGCCAGCAGCCACACTACACAGGGGAGGAAGACCCAGTACTTC

v_gene: TRBV7-9
d_gene: .
j_gene: TRBJ1-2
abundance: .
CDR3aa: CASSFGDLLYNGYTF
CDR3nt: TGTGCCAGCAGCTTCGGTGACCTCCTCTATAATGGCTACACCTTC

v_gene: TRBV7-2
d_gene: TRBD2
j_gene: TRBJ2-3
abundance: .
CDR3aa: CASSNPGGPDTQYF
CDR3nt: TGTGCCAGCAGCAACCCGGGGGGGCCAGATACGCAGTATTTT

v_gene: TRBV5-1
d_gene: .
j_gene: TRBJ2-1
abundance: few
CDR3aa: CASSPGAQSSYNEQFF
CDR3nt: TGCGCCAGCAGCCCTGGTGCCCAGAGCTCCTACAATGAGCAGTTCTTC

v_gene: TRBV4-1
d_gene: .
j_gene: TRBJ1-1
abundance: once
CDR3aa: CASSRSGGGTEAFF
CDR3nt: TGCGCCAGCAGCCGGTCGGGGGGCGGCACTGAAGCTTTCTTT

v_gene: TRBV7-9
d_gene: .
j_gene: TRBJ2-3
abundance: .
CDR3aa: CASSPYTDTQYF
CDR3nt: TGTGCCAGCAGCCCATACACAGATACGCAGTATTTT

v_gene: TRBV5-1
d_gene: .
j_gene: TRBJ2-1
abundance: few
CDR3aa: CASSLAGVVNEQFF
CDR3nt: TGCGCCAGCAGCTTGGCGGGGGTCGTTAATGAGCAGTTCTTC